The 26 T cell receptor beta chains below come from one sample, sequenced in a study of shared clonotypes between healthy human individuals. Measured with immunoSEQ multiplex PCR; TCRdb has only the in-frame clones, and not every one. The sample records nearly 1 million clones, about three quarters being singletons. Sequenced input: memory CD4+ T cells sorted from blood. The sample's subset: CD45RA-negative fraction. The receptors originated from a man aged 18 to 29 in good health.

The rearrangement links TRBV7-5 to TRBJ2-7; the table calls TRBD2, which could not be checked here. TRBV7-5 is tagged as a pseudogene. The CDR3 is 15 amino acids. The CDR3 DNA follows: TGTGCCAGAAGCACAGGACTAGCGCCACCCTACGAGCAGTACTTC. Translation: CARSTGLAPPYEQYF.

The genes are TRBV7-2 and TRBJ2-2, with D hard to call. The CDR3 is 12 amino acids. V gave up 1 base and J gave up 6 bases, with 3 bases separating them. Germline V gene lookup returns CDR1 SGHTA and CDR2 FQGNSA. In DNA, the CDR3 is TGTGCCAGCAGCTTAGAACCCGGGGAGCTGTTTTTT. Translated, it gives CASSLEPGELFF.

The chain has TRBV6-5 and TRBJ2-7, with D perhaps matching TRBD1 (6 bases). CDR1 MNHEY and CDR2 SVGAGI come from the germline V gene. V was shortened by 2 bases and J by 1 base, with 15 bases between the two germline ends. The CDR3 runs 16 residues. DNA of the CDR3: TGTGCCAGCAGTTACGATGGACTCAGGGGATCCTACGAGCAGTACTTC. Translating it yields CASSYDGLRGSYEQYF.

Concerning this clone itself: The sample carries other DNA sequences with the same CDR3. V is TRBV5-1 and J is TRBJ1-1; D gene ambiguous. V lost 0 bases and J lost 0, with 6 bases in between. The CDR3 sequence is 14 residues long. Germline V CDR1 and CDR2: SGHRS, YFSETQ. CDR3 loop: CASSLGSLNTEAFF. CDR3 nucleotide sequence: TGCGCCAGCAGCTTGGGGAGCCTGAACACTGAAGCTTTCTTT.

V and J are TRBV10-3 and TRBJ1-1; 9 positions agree with TRBD1. Germline trimming cut 4 bases from V and 1 base from J; bases unmatched to any gene: 1. This CDR3 has 14 amino acids. The germline CDR1 and CDR2 sequences are ENHRY and SYGVKD. CDR3 in DNA: TGTGCCATCAGTGGGGACAGGGCGAACACTGAAGCTTTCTTT. Translation: CAISGDRANTEAFF.

The chain has TRBV18 and TRBJ2-7; either TRBD1 or TRBD2 may supply D (5 bases each). The CDR3 has 16 amino acids. CDR1 is KGHSH and CDR2 is LQKENI in the germline V gene. Trimming removed 5 bases at V and 6 bases at J, with 23 bases between. Here the CDR3 DNA reads TGTGCCAGCTCATCTACTACCGGGACGGTCGCTACCGAGCAGTACTTC. This sequence encodes CASSSTTGTVATEQYF.

The rearrangement joins TRBV19 to TRBJ1-1, with D possibly being TRBD1 (6 bases). CDR1 is LNHDA and CDR2 is SQIVND in the germline V gene (reference sequence). V dropped 6 bases and J dropped 2 bases, with 16 bases sitting between them. The CDR3 totals 15 residues. This chain's CDR3 is CASSLSQGTNTEAFF. In DNA form, the CDR3 reads TGTGCCAGTAGCTTATCCCAGGGGACAAACACTGAAGCTTTCTTT.

The V and J genes are TRBV28 and TRBJ1-1; 9 bases match TRBD1. The CDR3 is made up of 23 amino acids. Germline V lookup: CDR1 MDHEN, CDR2 SYDVKM. V shed 6 bases, J shed 1 base, and the junction held 30 bases outside the gene matches. The chain's CDR3 is CASRGTGGGWGKWVDRTNTEAFF. Written as DNA, the CDR3 is TGTGCCAGCAGGGGTACAGGGGGCGGCTGGGGAAAATGGGTTGATAGAACGAACACTGAAGCTTTCTTT.

The CDR3: CASRLDSQPQHF. In DNA form, the CDR3 reads TGTGCAAGTCGCTTAGATAGCCAGCCCCAGCATTTT. The J gene is TRBJ1-5, the V gene TRBV12-2. TRBV12-2 counts as a pseudogene. CDR3 length: 12 residues.

The V gene is TRBV5-1, the J gene TRBJ2-7, with D perhaps being TRBD1 or TRBD2 (5 bases each). V gave up 0 bases and J gave up 3 bases, with 13 bases separating them. Looked up from germline, CDR1 is SGHRS and CDR2 is YFSETQ. This CDR3 contains 15 residues. The CDR3 loop is CASSLESGPNYEQYF. In DNA form, the CDR3 reads TGCGCCAGCAGCTTGGAGTCGGGGCCCAACTACGAGCAGTACTTC.

V is TRBV18 and J is TRBJ2-5, with D perhaps matching TRBD2 (5 bases). Looked up from germline, CDR1 is KGHSH and CDR2 is LQKENI. This CDR3 comprises 15 residues. Between the trimmed V and J ends, which lost 2 bases and 5 bases, there was a span of 15 bases. The CDR3 region has the DNA TGTGCCAGCTCACCAACACAACCCCCGGGGGAGACCCAGTACTTC. Its protein product is CASSPTQPPGETQYF.

CDR3 residues: CASSPTKTETGELFF. The CDR3 nucleotides are TGTGCCAGCAGCCCGACAAAGACAGAAACCGGGGAGCTGTTTTTT. The gene calls are TRBV5-4 and TRBJ2-2; D possibly corresponds to TRBD1 (5 bases). Germline V gives CDR1 SGHNT, CDR2 YYREEE (reference sequence). V lost 4 bases, J lost 5 bases, and 15 bases lay in between. The CDR3 is made up of 15 amino acids.

The rearrangement joins TRBV5-1 to TRBJ2-3, with 7 bases fitting TRBD2. Germline CDR1 SGHRS, CDR2 YFSETQ. The CDR3 totals 15 residues. V shed 5 bases and J 8 bases; nucleotides not matched to a gene: 14. For the CDR3, the DNA is TGCGCCAGCAGTAGGTCTAGCGGCCTCGTGGGTACGCAGTATTTT. This gives the protein CASSRSSGLVGTQYF.

This clone is a singleton in its sample. Other nucleotide sequences from this sample produce the same CDR3. This rearrangement joins TRBV18 to TRBJ2-5; D remains ambiguous. Deletions cut 2 bases from V and 2 bases from J, with 6 bases between. The CDR3 runs to 13 residues. The germline gives CDR1 KGHSH, CDR2 LQKENI. The CDR3 DNA reads as TGTGCCAGCTCACCAAACAGACAAGAGACCCAGTACTTC. Its protein product is CASSPNRQETQYF.

The V call is TRBV5-1, the J call TRBJ2-7; D possibly matches TRBD1 or TRBD2 (5 bases each). The CDR3 has 16 residues. V lost 2 bases and J lost 0, with 15 bases in between. CDR1 is SGHRS, CDR2 YFSETQ, per germline. The CDR3 loop reads CASSLSSGRNSYEQYF. DNA for the CDR3: TGCGCCAGCAGCTTATCCTCGGGACGCAACTCCTACGAGCAGTACTTC.

This clone was detected once. J is TRBJ2-7 and V is TRBV6-5; D may correspond to TRBD1 or TRBD2 (5 bases each). The germline gives CDR1 MNHEY, CDR2 SVGAGI. Trimming took off 5 bases at V and 2 bases at J, with 10 bases between the two ends. The CDR3 has 13 residues. The CDR3 region is CASSAGTPYEQYF. In DNA, the CDR3 is TGTGCCAGCAGTGCCGGGACCCCCTACGAGCAGTACTTC.

The CDR3 reads CAWTRREGDTQYF. DNA for the CDR3: TGTGCCTGGACCCGAAGAGAAGGAGATACGCAGTATTTT. The chain combines TRBV30 with TRBJ2-3; no reliable D call. The germline CDR1 and CDR2 sequences are GTSNPN and SVGIG (reference sequence). This CDR3 has 13 amino acids. Trimming removed 4 bases at V and 5 bases at J, with 13 bases between.

The CDR3 DNA sequence: TGTGCCAGCTCACCGCCTGGACTGGGTAGCAATCAGCCCCAGCATTTT. Its protein product is CASSPPGLGSNQPQHF. V gene TRBV18 combines with J gene TRBJ1-5; D remains unclear. The V end was cut by 3 bases, the J end by 0 bases, with 12 bases between. Germline V gene sequence: CDR1 KGHSH, CDR2 LQKENI. This CDR3 comprises 16 residues.

This chain joins TRBV12-5 and TRBJ2-2; D uncertain. This CDR3 has 15 amino acids. In germline, CDR1 is LGHNT, CDR2 FRNRAP. With 5 bases removed from V and 0 bases from J, the gap between germline ends came to 10 bases. The DNA of the CDR3 is TGTGCTAGTGGTCGCGGAGAGGCGAACACCGGGGAGCTGTTTTTT. This encodes CASGRGEANTGELFF. Supplemented by reference TRBV12-5 and TRBJ2-2, the full variable domain reads DARVTQTPRHKVTEMGQEVTMRCQPILGHNTVFWYRQTMMQGLELLAYFRNRAPLDDSGMPKDRFSAEMPDATLATLKIQPSEPRDSAVYFCASGRGEANTGELFFGEGSRLTVL.

This clone was counted once. The V and J genes are TRBV30 and TRBJ2-7; D unresolved. V dropped 3 bases and J dropped 4 bases, with 10 bases sitting between them. The CDR3 spans 12 residues. CDR1 is GTSNPN, CDR2 SVGIG, per germline (reference sequence). The CDR3, as DNA: TGTGCCTGGAGCCCGACGGAATACGAGCAGTACTTC. Its translation: CAWSPTEYEQYF.

In this sample, this clone turned up a few times. CDR3 in amino acids: CASSPTGLLLNTEAFF. Here the CDR3 DNA reads TGTGCCAGCAGCCCTACAGGACTCCTGTTGAACACTGAAGCTTTCTTT. The chain couples TRBV9 to TRBJ1-1; the D gene is possibly TRBD1 (5 bases). V was shortened by 4 bases and J by 0 bases, with 16 bases between the two germline ends. Germline V gene sequence: CDR1 SGDLS, CDR2 YYNGEE. CDR3 length: 16 amino acids.

The chain uses TRBV5-1 and TRBJ1-4; D remains unclear. V dropped 1 base and J dropped 8 bases, with 15 bases sitting between them. Germline V lookup: CDR1 SGHRS, CDR2 YFSETQ. The CDR3 is 15 residues long. The CDR3 region is CASSLSARKGEKLFF. In DNA form, the CDR3 reads TGCGCCAGCAGCTTGTCGGCCCGTAAGGGAGAAAAACTGTTTTTT.

This clone was counted a single time. The gene calls are TRBV30 and TRBJ2-3; no clear D. The CDR3 is made up of 15 amino acids. Germline V CDR1 and CDR2: GTSNPN, SVGIG (reference sequence). V was shortened by 0 bases and J by 4 bases, with 14 bases between the two germline ends. The CDR3 coding sequence is TGTGCCTGGAGTGTGCCGCGGTTAGACTCAGATACGCAGTATTTT. Translated, it gives CAWSVPRLDSDTQYF. Full variable domain (outside the CDR3, taken from reference TRBV30 and TRBJ2-3): SQTIHQWPATLVQPVGSPLSLECTVEGTSNPNLYWYRQAAGRGLQLLFYSVGIGQISSEVPQNLSASRPQDRQFILSSKKLLLSDSGFYLCAWSVPRLDSDTQYFGPGTRLTVL.

This clone was seen once. The V gene is TRBV6-5, the J gene TRBJ2-5; TRBD2 might be the D (6 bases). V shed 0 bases and J shed 5 bases, with 13 bases lying between them. Germline V CDR1 and CDR2: MNHEY, SVGAGI. This CDR3 has 15 residues. CDR3 nucleotide sequence: TGTGCCAGCAGTTACTCCGCGGGGAAGTACGAGACCCAGTACTTC. Amino acids: CASSYSAGKYETQYF.

V and J are TRBV19 and TRBJ1-1, with 8 nucleotides matching TRBD1. This CDR3 contains 14 residues. Germline trimming cut 7 bases from V and 5 bases from J; bases unmatched to any gene: 9. Germline CDR1 and CDR2: LNHDA and SQIVND (reference sequence). The CDR3 nucleotides are TGTGCCAGTACTACAGACAGGGGACGGACTGAAGCTTTCTTT. It translates to CASTTDRGRTEAFF.

The rearrangement uses TRBV29-1 and TRBJ1-2; D ambiguous. The CDR3 spans 13 residues. Deletions cut 4 bases from V and 5 bases from J, with 14 bases between. Germline V gene data show CDR1 as SQVTM and CDR2 as ANQGSEA. This chain's CDR3 is CSVGLGSGYGYTF. CDR3 sequence (DNA): TGCAGCGTTGGGTTGGGAAGTGGATATGGCTACACCTTC.